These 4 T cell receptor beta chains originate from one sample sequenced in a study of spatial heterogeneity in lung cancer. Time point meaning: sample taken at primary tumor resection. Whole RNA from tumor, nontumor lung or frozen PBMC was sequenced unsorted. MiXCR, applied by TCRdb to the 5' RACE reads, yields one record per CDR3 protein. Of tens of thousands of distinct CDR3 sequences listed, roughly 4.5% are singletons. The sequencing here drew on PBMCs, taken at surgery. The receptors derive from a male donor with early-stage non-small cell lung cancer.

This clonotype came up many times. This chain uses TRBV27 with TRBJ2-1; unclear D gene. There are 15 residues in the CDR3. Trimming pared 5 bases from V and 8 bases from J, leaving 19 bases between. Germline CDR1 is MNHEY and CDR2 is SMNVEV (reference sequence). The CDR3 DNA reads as TGTGCCAGCAGTCGGTTTCTAGGCAGTATCGATGAGCAGTTCTTC. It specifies CASSRFLGSIDEQFF.

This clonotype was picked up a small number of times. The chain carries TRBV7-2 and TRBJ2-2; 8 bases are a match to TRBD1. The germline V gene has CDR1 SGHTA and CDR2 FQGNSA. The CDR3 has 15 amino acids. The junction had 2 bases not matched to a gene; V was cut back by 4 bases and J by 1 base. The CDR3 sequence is CASSSDRVNTGELFF. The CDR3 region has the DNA TGTGCCAGCAGCTCGGACAGGGTGAACACCGGGGAGCTGTTTTTT.

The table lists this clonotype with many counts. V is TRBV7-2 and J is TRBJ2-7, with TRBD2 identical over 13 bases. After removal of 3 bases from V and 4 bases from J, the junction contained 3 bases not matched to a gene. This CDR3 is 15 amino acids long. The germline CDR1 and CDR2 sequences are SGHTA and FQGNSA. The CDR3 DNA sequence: TGTGCCAGCAGCTTCGCGACTAGCGGGAGGTACGAGCAGTACTTC. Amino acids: CASSFATSGRYEQYF.

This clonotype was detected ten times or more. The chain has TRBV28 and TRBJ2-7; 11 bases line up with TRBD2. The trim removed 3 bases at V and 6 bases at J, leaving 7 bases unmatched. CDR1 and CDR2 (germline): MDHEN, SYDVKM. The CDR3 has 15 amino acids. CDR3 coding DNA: TGTGCCAGCAGTTTGACGGGGCTAGCGGGAGGCGAGCAGTACTTC. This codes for CASSLTGLAGGEQYF.